The sequence of this T cell receptor (beta chain) was determined in a study of radiation and T cells in renal cell carcinoma. The time point denotes: blood 2 weeks post-SBRT. The treatment was: 15 Gy SBRT to primary tumor, nephrectomy 4 weeks later. Serial blood draws occurred at baseline and 2 and 4 weeks post-SBRT. Clear cell pathology was present in this patient's renal cell carcinoma. The CDR3 sequence is 14 residues long. Germline CDR1 SGHTA, CDR2 FQGNSA. V gave up 5 bases and J gave up 5 bases, with 10 bases separating them. TCRdb's table, derived via immunoSEQ multiplex PCR, lists solely in-frame clones and lacks some. The sample holds around 26,000 clones, 81% seen once.

The chain combines TRBV7-2 with TRBJ1-6; D is uncertain. The input for sequencing was blood, taken from a patient whose treatment included radiotherapy and nephrectomy. This receptor was obtained from a man in his 60s with renal cell carcinoma. For the CDR3, the DNA is TGTGCCAGCAGCCCCCAAGTTCATAATTCACCCCTCCACTTT. Its protein is CASSPQVHNSPLHF.